These 20 T cell receptor beta chains came from one sample sequenced in a study of regulatory T cells in long-lasting Graves disease. Researchers made TCR beta libraries by using iRepertoire HTBI primers and running Arm-PCR on CDR3 regions. TCRdb re-derived calls from the multiplex PCR reads in MiXCR, one entry per CDR3 protein. This sample carries more than 650,000 distinct CDR3 sequences, 25% to 35% of them seen once, and the ten largest clones take about 40%. Time point: persistent/refractory GD, antithyroid drugs over 5 years with positive TRAb. Generation of the TCR library employed RNA extracted from PBMCs. Sequences were derived from peripheral blood mononuclear cells (PBMCs), sampled when the disease was refractory, from a patient treated with antithyroid drugs. These receptors all stem from a female donor with Graves disease.

The V call is TRBV7-9, the J call TRBJ2-5; 16 bases fit TRBD2. The CDR3 spans 18 residues. The V and J ends lost 5 bases and 2 bases, in that order; junction bases with no gene match: 8. CDR1 and CDR2 from the germline V gene are SEHNR and FQNEAQ (reference sequence). Here the CDR3 DNA reads TGTGCCAGCAGCCCGGGGACTAGCGGGAGGGGCACACAAGAGACCCAGTACTTC. Amino acid sequence: CASSPGTSGRGTQETQYF.

The V and J genes are TRBV3-1 and TRBJ1-1; 7 bases agree with TRBD1. Germline loops: CDR1 LGHDT, CDR2 YNNKEL (reference sequence). V gave up 4 bases and J gave up 3 bases; unmatched junction bases: 14. The CDR3 runs 17 residues. CDR3 in amino acids: CASSPTGWSLVDTEAFF. DNA for the CDR3: TGTGCCAGCAGCCCGACAGGGTGGTCTTTGGTGGACACTGAAGCTTTCTTT.

V gene TRBV7-2 combines with J gene TRBJ2-3; TRBD1 agrees at 9 bases. The V and J ends lost 0 bases and 2 bases, in that order; junction bases with no gene match: 6. This CDR3 region has 17 residues. Germline V gene lookup returns CDR1 SGHTA and CDR2 FQGNSA. This CDR3 is CASSLANRGRSTDTQYF. The CDR3 DNA sequence: TGTGCCAGCAGCTTAGCGAACAGGGGGCGATCCACAGATACGCAGTATTTT.

The table lists this clonotype with a count of one. V is TRBV7-6 and J is TRBJ2-5; 11 nucleotides match TRBD2. The CDR3 runs to 17 residues. J was trimmed by 2 bases and V by 1 base; bases with no gene match: 6. CDR1 SGHVS and CDR2 FNYEAQ come from the germline V gene. Written as DNA, the CDR3 is TGTGCCAGCAGCTTAGACCTCGGGACTAGCGGACAAGAGACCCAGTACTTC. Protein product: CASSLDLGTSGQETQYF.

The J gene is TRBJ2-7, the V gene TRBV7-9; 7 nucleotides align to TRBD2. Germline CDR1 is SEHNR and CDR2 is FQNEAQ (reference sequence). The ends lost 8 bases at V and 6 bases at J; junction bases unmatched: 4. This CDR3 is 11 amino acids long. CDR3 residues: CASAGVGEQYF. The DNA for the CDR3 is TGTGCCAGCGCGGGAGTCGGCGAGCAGTACTTC.

The gene calls are TRBV12-3 or TRBV12-4 and TRBJ2-1; D possibly corresponds to TRBD1 (6 bases). The V end was cut by 5 bases, the J end by 4 bases, with 18 bases between. This CDR3 is 16 amino acids long. The CDR3 region has the DNA TGTGCCAGCAGTCCCCCAGCAGGGGCTCAATACAATGAGCAGTTCTTC. Protein sequence: CASSPPAGAQYNEQFF.

The chain is built from TRBV6-2 or TRBV6-3 and TRBJ1-1, with D perhaps matching TRBD1 (5 bases). CDR1 and CDR2 from the germline V gene are MNHEY and SVGEGT. This CDR3 comprises 14 residues. V lost 6 bases, J lost 5 bases, and 16 bases lay in between. The DNA of the CDR3 is TGTGCCAGCAGACAGCAGGGTTTTCGGACTGAAGCTTTCTTT. Residues: CASRQQGFRTEAFF.

The sample holds a few counts of this clonotype. V usage is TRBV2 and J usage is TRBJ2-2; 9 bases are shared with TRBD2. Germline V CDR1 and CDR2: SNHLY, FYNNEI. With 10 bases clipped from V and 6 bases from J, the junction kept 9 bases outside the gene matches. This CDR3 comprises 14 residues. This chain's CDR3 is CATAWSGRSGELFF. The CDR3 DNA reads as TGTGCCACCGCTTGGAGCGGGAGGTCCGGGGAGCTGTTTTTT.

The gene calls are TRBV7-3 and TRBJ2-2, with D unresolved. This CDR3 is 14 amino acids long. V gave up 0 bases and J gave up 7 bases, with 9 bases separating them. Germline CDR1 SGHTA, CDR2 FQGTGA. CDR3 DNA: TGTGCCAGCAGCTTAACGATCGCCAACGGGGAGCTGTTTTTT. Amino acids: CASSLTIANGELFF.

On this clonotype: At one end the junction does not follow the germline gene, possibly because of a read error. V usage is TRBV6-9 and J usage is TRBJ1-5; D gene ambiguous. The CDR3 is 15 residues long. The germline V gene encodes CDR1 MNHGY and CDR2 SVAAGI. As DNA, the CDR3 is TGTGTCAGCAGTTACTCCCAGGCTCAAAATCAGCCCCAGCATTTT. It translates to CVSSYSQAQNQPQHF.

This clonotype was recorded at least ten times. This chain connects TRBV10-3 to TRBJ1-2; D gene uncertain. Germline V gene sequence: CDR1 ENHRY, CDR2 SYGVKD. V was shortened by 6 bases and J by 0 bases, with 14 bases between the two germline ends. The CDR3 runs 15 residues. The CDR3 is CAISPDLLPNYGYTF. CDR3 sequence (DNA): TGTGCCATCAGCCCCGACCTACTACCTAACTATGGCTACACCTTC.

CDR3 in DNA: TGTGCCAGCAGCCCAGCCGGGACAGGTAGCAATCAGCCCCAGCATTTT. This gives the protein CASSPAGTGSNQPQHF. The J gene is TRBJ1-5, the V gene TRBV3-1, with 8 bases lining up with TRBD1. Germline-derived CDR1 and CDR2 are LGHDT and YNNKEL (reference sequence). The CDR3 loop spans 16 amino acids. V gave up 4 bases and J gave up 0 bases; unmatched junction bases: 5.

V usage is TRBV6-2 or TRBV6-3 and J usage is TRBJ1-6, with D tentatively TRBD1 (5 bases). Trimming cost V 0 bases and J 10 bases, with 13 bases left between them. CDR1 is MNHEY, CDR2 SVGEGT, per germline. The CDR3 runs 15 residues. The CDR3 DNA follows: TGTGCCAGCAGTTACTCAGGAGAAGGGGCCTCACCCCTCCACTTT. It is translated as CASSYSGEGASPLHF.

About this clonotype: This may come from a read error, since a much larger clone is one base off. The chain is built from TRBV12-3 or TRBV12-4 and TRBJ1-1; D call uncertain. The CDR3 has 13 amino acids. CDR3 residues: CASTKVLGTEASF. CDR3 in DNA: TGTGCCAGCACCAAAGTGTTGGGCACTGAAGCTTCCTTT.

On this clonotype itself: A read error is possible here, since a much larger clone lies one base away. The J gene is TRBJ2-2, the V gene TRBV7-9; D remains unclear. V dropped 0 bases and J dropped 0 bases, with 5 bases sitting between them. This CDR3 is built from 15 residues. Germline CDR1 reads SEHNR; CDR2 reads FQNEAQ (reference sequence). CDR3 DNA sequence: TGTGCCAGCAGCTTAGCCAGGACGAACACCGGGGAGCTGTTTTTT. It encodes CASSLARTNTGELFF.

This sequence joins TRBV7-2 and TRBJ2-2; D not resolved. V was pared by 3 bases and J by 7 bases, with 6 bases between. The CDR3 loop spans 12 amino acids. Germline CDR1 SGHTA, CDR2 FQGNSA. CDR3 nucleotides: TGTGCCAGCAGCTTCTACGACGGGGAGCTGTTTTTT. Its protein product is CASSFYDGELFF. The full variable domain, with the rest looked up from reference TRBV7-2 and TRBJ2-2, is GAGVSQSPSNKVTEKGKDVELRCDPISGHTALYWYRQSLGQGLEFLIYFQGNSAPDKSGLPSDRFSAERTGGSVSTLTIQRTQQEDSAVYLCASSFYDGELFFGEGSRLTVL.

In its sample, this clonotype was seen many times. This chain joins TRBV12-3 or TRBV12-4 and TRBJ2-7; 8 nucleotides align to TRBD2. The CDR3 length is 14 residues. Trimming cost V 5 bases and J 4 bases; bases outside gene matches: 7. CDR3 nucleotides: TGTGCCAGCAGTGCCACGGGAGGGCCTTACGAGCAGTACTTC. As protein: CASSATGGPYEQYF.

This clonotype was detected ten times or more. V usage is TRBV20-1 and J usage is TRBJ2-5; D is uncertain. In germline, CDR1 is DFQATT, CDR2 SNEGSKA (reference sequence). Trimming took 6 bases from V and 5 from J, leaving 25 bases between them. The CDR3 has 16 amino acids. For the CDR3, the DNA is TGCAGTGCCGATAGATCACAGACTCTTGAGACGGAGACCCAGTACTTC. Protein product: CSADRSQTLETETQYF.

V gene TRBV20-1 combines with J gene TRBJ1-1; the match to TRBD1 covers 8 bases. This CDR3 has 17 amino acids. The V gene end was trimmed by 2 bases and the J gene end by 0 bases; junction bases not matched to a gene: 11. CDR1 is DFQATT, CDR2 SNEGSKA, per germline (reference sequence). This CDR3 reads CSARPPIGTGMNTEAFF. DNA of the CDR3: TGCAGTGCTAGACCACCTATCGGGACAGGTATGAACACTGAAGCTTTCTTT.

This clonotype was recorded a few times. The chain has TRBV6-5 and TRBJ2-7; 7 nucleotides align to TRBD1. V lost 2 bases and J lost 5; bases outside the gene matches: 9. Germline V gives CDR1 MNHEY, CDR2 SVGAGI. CDR3 size: 15 residues. The DNA of the CDR3 is TGTGCCAGCAGTTACCCTGACAGGGAAGGTGACGAGCAGTACTTC. This codes for CASSYPDREGDEQYF.